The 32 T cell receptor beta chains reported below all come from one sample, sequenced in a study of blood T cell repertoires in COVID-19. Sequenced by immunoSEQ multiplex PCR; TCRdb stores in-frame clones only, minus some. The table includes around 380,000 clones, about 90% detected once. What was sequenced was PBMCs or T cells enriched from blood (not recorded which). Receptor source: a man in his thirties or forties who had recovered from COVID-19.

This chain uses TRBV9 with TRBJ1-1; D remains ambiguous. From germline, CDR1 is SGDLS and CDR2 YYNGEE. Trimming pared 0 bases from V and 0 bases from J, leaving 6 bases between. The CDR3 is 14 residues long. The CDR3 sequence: CASSVGSMNTEAFF. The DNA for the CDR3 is TGTGCCAGCAGCGTAGGGAGCATGAACACTGAAGCTTTCTTT. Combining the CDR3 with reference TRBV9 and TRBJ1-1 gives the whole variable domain DSGVTQTPKHLITATGQRVTLRCSPRSGDLSVYWYQQSLDQGLQFLIQYYNGEERAKGNILERFSAQQFPDLHSELNLSSLELGDSALYFCASSVGSMNTEAFFGQGTRLTVV.

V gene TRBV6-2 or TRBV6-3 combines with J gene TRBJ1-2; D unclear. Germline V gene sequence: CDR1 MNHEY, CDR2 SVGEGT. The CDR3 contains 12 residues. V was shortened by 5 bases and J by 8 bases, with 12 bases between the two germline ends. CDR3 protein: CASSTPSVGYTF. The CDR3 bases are TGTGCCAGCAGTACGCCCTCGGTCGGCTACACCTTC.

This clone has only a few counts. The CDR3 region has the DNA TGTGCCAGCTCAGAATTACAGAGCAATCAGCCCCAGCATTTT. This codes for CASSELQSNQPQHF. The J gene is TRBJ1-5, the V gene TRBV18, with D hard to call. This CDR3 has 14 amino acids. Germline V gene sequence: CDR1 KGHSH, CDR2 LQKENI. V gave up 5 bases and J gave up 1 base, with 9 bases separating them.

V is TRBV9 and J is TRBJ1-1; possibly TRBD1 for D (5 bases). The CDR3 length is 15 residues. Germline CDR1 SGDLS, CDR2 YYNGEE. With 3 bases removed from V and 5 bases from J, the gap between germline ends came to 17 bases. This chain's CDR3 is CASSAPQGRETEAFF. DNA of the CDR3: TGTGCCAGCAGCGCCCCTCAGGGAAGAGAAACTGAAGCTTTCTTT.

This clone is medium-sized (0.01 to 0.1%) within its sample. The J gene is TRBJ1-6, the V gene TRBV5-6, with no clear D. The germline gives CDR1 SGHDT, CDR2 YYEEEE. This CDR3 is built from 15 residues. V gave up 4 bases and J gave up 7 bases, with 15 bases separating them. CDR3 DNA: TGTGCCAGCAGCCCTGCAGGCAATATCAATTCACCCCTCCACTTT. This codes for CASSPAGNINSPLHF. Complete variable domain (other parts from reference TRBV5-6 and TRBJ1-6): DAGVTQSPTHLIKTRGQQVTLRCSPKSGHDTVSWYQQALGQGPQFIFQYYEEEERQRGNFPDRFSGHQFPNYSSELNVNALLLGDSALYLCASSPAGNINSPLHFGNGTRLTVT.

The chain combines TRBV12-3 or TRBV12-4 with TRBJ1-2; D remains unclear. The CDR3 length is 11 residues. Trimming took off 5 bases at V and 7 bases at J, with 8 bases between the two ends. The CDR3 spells CASSAPSGYTF. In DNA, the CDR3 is TGTGCCAGCAGTGCCCCTAGTGGCTACACCTTC.

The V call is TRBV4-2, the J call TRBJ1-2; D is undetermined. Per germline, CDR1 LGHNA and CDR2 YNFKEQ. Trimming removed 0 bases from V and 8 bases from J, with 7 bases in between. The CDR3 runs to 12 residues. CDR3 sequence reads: CASSQDRKGYTF. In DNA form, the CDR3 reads TGTGCCAGCAGCCAAGATAGAAAGGGCTACACCTTC.

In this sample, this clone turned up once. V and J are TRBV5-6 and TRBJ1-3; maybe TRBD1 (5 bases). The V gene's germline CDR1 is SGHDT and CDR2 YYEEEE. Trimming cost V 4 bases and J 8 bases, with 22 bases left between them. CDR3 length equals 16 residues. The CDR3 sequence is CASSPAGASKRDTIYF. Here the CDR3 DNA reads TGTGCCAGCAGCCCCGCTGGGGCTTCAAAACGGGACACCATATATTTT.

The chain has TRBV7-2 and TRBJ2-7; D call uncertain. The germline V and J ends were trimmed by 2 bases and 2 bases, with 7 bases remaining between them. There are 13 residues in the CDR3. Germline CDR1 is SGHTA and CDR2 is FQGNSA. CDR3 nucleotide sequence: TGTGCCAGCAGCTTATTTCCCGCCTACGAGCAGTACTTC. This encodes CASSLFPAYEQYF.

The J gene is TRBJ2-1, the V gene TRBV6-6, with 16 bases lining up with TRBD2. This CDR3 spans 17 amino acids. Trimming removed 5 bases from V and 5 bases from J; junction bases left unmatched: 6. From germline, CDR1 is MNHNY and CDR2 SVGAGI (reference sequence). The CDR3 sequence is CASSPGLAGGLNNEQFF. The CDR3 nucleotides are TGTGCCAGCAGTCCGGGACTAGCGGGGGGGCTCAACAATGAGCAGTTCTTC.

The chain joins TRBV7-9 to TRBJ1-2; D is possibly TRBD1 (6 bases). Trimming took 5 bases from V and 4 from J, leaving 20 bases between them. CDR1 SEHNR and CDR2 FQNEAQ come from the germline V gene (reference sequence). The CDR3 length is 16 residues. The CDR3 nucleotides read TGTGCCAGCAGCCGTGCTACAGGGCAGGGAAGCTATGGCTACACCTTC. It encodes CASSRATGQGSYGYTF.

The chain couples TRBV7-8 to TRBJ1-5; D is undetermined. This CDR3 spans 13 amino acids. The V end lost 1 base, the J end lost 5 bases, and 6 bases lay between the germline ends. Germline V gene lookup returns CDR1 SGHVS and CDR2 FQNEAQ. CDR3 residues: CASSLGSDQPQHF. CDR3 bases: TGTGCCAGCAGCTTAGGAAGCGATCAGCCCCAGCATTTT.

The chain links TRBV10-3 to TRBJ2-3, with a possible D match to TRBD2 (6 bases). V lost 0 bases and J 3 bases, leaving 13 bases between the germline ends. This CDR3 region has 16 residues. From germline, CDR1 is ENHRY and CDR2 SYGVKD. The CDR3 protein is CAISESGRGRTDTQYF. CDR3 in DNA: TGTGCCATCAGTGAGTCGGGCCGAGGGAGGACAGATACGCAGTATTTT.

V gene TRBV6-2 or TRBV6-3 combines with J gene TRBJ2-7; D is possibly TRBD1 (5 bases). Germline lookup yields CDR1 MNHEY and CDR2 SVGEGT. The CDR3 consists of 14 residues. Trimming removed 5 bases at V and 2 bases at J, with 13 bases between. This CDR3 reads CASSLPDSTYEQYF. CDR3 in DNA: TGTGCCAGCAGTCTGCCAGACAGCACCTACGAGCAGTACTTC.

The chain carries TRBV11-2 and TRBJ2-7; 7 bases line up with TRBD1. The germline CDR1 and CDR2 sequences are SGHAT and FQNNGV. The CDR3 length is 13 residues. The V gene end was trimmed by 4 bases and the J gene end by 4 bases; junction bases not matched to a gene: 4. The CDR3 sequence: CASSWGQMYEQYF. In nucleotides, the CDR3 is TGTGCCAGCAGCTGGGGACAGATGTACGAGCAGTACTTC.

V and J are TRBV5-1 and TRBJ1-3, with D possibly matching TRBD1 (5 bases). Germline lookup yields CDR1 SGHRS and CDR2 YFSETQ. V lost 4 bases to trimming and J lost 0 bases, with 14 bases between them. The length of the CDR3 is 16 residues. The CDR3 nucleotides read TGCGCCAGCAGCGTCGCACAGGCGAGCTCTGGAAACACCATATATTTT. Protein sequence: CASSVAQASSGNTIYF.

Here the CDR3 reads CAISELLRGQGTGGDGYTF. The CDR3, as DNA: TGTGCCATCAGTGAATTACTCCGAGGACAGGGCACCGGGGGAGATGGCTACACCTTC. The chain joins TRBV10-3 to TRBJ1-2, with 8 positions matching TRBD1. The germline V gene encodes CDR1 ENHRY and CDR2 SYGVKD. The CDR3 spans 19 residues. The junction had 21 bases not matched to a gene; V was cut back by 3 bases and J by 6 bases.

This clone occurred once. In nucleotides, the CDR3 is TGTGCCAGTAGTATGGAAGGCAGGGCCCACTATGGCTACACCTTC. It encodes CASSMEGRAHYGYTF. The chain uses TRBV19 and TRBJ1-2; tentative D call: TRBD1 (5 bases). CDR1 is LNHDA and CDR2 is SQIVND in the germline V gene (reference sequence). The CDR3 spans 15 residues. V gave up 3 bases and J gave up 3 bases, with 14 bases separating them. Complete variable domain (other parts from reference TRBV19 and TRBJ1-2): DGGITQSPKYLFRKEGQNVTLSCEQNLNHDAMYWYRQDPGQGLRLIYYSQIVNDFQKGDIAEGYSVSREKKESFPLTVTSAQKNPTAFYLCASSMEGRAHYGYTFGSGTRLTVV.

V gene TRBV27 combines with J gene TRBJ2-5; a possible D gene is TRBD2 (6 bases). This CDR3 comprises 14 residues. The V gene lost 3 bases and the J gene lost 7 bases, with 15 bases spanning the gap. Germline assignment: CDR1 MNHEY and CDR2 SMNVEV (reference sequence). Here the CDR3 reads CASSFSGIIRTQYF. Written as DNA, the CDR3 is TGTGCCAGCAGTTTTAGCGGCATTATAAGGACCCAGTACTTC.

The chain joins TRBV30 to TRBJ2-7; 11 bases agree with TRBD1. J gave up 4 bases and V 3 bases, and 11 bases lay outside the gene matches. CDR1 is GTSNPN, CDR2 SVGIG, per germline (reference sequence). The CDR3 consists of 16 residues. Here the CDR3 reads CAWRPLAGQGGYEQYF. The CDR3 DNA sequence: TGTGCCTGGAGGCCCCTGGCGGGACAGGGGGGTTACGAGCAGTACTTC.

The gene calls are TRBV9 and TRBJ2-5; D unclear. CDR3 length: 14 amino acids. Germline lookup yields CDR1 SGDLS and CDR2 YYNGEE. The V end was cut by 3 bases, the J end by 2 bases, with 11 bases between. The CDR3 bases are TGTGCCAGCAGCGCCGGTGGTCTACAAGAGACCCAGTACTTC. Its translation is CASSAGGLQETQYF.

The CDR3 coding sequence is TGCAGCGCCGCGGCCTGGAGCAGGGGAGTATGGGAGCAGTTCTTC. The encoded protein is CSAAAWSRGVWEQFF. This chain uses TRBV29-1 with TRBJ2-1, with a possible D match to TRBD1 (6 bases). Trimming removed 7 bases from V and 10 bases from J, with 26 bases in between. Germline CDR1 and CDR2: SQVTM and ANQGSEA. The CDR3 totals 15 residues.

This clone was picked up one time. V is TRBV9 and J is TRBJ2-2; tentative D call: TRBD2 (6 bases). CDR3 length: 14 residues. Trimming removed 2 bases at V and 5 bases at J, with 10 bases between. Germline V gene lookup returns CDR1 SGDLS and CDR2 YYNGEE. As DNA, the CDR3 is TGTGCCAGCAGCGTGGGGGGTGTGACCGGGGAGCTGTTTTTT. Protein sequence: CASSVGGVTGELFF.

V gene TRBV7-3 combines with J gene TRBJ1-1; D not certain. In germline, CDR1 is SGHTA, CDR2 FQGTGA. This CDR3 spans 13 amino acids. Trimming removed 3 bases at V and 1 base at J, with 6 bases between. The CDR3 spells CASSFTPNTEAFF. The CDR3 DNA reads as TGTGCCAGCAGCTTCACACCGAACACTGAAGCTTTCTTT.

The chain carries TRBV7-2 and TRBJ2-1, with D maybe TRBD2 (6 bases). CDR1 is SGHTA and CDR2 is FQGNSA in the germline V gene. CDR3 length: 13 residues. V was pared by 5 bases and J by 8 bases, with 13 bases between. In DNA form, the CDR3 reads TGTGCCAGCAGCCCCCGGAGGGGTGATGAGCAGTTCTTC. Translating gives CASSPRRGDEQFF.

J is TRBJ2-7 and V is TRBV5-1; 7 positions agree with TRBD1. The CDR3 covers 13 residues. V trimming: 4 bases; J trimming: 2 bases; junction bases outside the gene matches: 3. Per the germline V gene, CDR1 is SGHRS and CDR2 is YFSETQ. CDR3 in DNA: TGCGCCAGCAGCCCTGGGACAGCCTACGAGCAGTACTTC. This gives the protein CASSPGTAYEQYF.

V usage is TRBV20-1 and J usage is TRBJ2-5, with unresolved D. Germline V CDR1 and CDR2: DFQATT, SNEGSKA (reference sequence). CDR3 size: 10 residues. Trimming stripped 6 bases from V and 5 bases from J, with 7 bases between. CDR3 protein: CSAGRETQYF. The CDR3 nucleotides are TGCAGTGCAGGCAGGGAGACCCAGTACTTC.

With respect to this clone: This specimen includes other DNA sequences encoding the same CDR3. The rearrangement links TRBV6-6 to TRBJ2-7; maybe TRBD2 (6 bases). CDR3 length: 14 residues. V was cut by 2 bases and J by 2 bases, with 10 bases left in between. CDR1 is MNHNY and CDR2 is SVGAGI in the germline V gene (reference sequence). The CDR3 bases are TGTGCCAGCAGTTACCGGGGGAGCCCCTACGAGCAGTACTTC. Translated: CASSYRGSPYEQYF.

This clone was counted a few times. The CDR3 spells CASSEAVGTGLSPLHF. CDR3 DNA: TGTGCCAGCAGTGAAGCGGTGGGCACAGGGCTTTCACCCCTCCACTTT. The chain has TRBV6-1 and TRBJ1-6; maybe TRBD1 (6 bases). The germline V gene encodes CDR1 MNHNS and CDR2 SASEGT. The V end lost 0 bases, the J end lost 9 bases, and 15 bases lay between the germline ends. The CDR3 is made up of 16 amino acids.

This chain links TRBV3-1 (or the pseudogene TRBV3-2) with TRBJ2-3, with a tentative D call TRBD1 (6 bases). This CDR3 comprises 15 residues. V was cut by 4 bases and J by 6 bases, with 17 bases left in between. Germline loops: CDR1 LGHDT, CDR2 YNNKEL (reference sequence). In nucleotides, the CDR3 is TGTGCCAGCAGCCGCCCCCGGCAGGGGTTGGATACGCAGTATTTT. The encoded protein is CASSRPRQGLDTQYF.

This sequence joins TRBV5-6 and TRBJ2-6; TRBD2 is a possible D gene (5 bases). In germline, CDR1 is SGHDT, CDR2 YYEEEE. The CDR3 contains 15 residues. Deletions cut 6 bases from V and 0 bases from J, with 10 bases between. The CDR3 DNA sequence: TGTGCCAGCAAGGAGGTTCCCTCTGGGGCCAACGTCCTGACTTTC. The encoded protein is CASKEVPSGANVLTF.

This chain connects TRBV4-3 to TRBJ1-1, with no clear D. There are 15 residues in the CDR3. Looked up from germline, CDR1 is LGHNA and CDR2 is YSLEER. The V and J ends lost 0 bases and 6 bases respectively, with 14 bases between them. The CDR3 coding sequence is TGCGCCAGCAGCCAAGAGAAGGGAAGGCGGGCTGAAGCTTTCTTT. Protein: CASSQEKGRRAEAFF.